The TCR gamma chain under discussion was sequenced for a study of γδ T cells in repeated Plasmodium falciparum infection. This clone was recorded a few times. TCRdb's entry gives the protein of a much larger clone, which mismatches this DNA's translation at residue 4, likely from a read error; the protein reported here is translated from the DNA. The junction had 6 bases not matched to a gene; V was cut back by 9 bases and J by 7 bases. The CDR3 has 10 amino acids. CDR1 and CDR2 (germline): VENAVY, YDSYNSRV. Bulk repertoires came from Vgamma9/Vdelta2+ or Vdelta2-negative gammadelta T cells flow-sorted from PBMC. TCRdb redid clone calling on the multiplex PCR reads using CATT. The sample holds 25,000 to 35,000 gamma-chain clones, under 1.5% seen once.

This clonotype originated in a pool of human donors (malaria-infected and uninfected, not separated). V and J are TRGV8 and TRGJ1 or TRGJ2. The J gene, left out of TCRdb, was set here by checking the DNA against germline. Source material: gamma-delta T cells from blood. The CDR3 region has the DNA TGTGCCACCGGGGGGTATAAGAAACTCTTT. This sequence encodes CATGGYKKLF.